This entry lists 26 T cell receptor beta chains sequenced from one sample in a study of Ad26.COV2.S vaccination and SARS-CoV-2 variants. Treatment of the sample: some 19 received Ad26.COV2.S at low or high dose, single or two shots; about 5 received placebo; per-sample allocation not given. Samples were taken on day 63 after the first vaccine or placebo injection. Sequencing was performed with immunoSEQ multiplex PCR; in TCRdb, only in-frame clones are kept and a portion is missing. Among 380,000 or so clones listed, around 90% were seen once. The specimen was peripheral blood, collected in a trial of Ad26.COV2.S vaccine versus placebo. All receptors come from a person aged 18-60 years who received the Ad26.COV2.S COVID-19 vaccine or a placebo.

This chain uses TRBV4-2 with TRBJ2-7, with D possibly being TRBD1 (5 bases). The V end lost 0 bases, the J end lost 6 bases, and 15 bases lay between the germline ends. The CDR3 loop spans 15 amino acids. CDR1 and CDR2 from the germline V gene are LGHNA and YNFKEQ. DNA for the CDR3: TGTGCCAGCAGCCAAGAAGATCGGCAGGGCGGCGAGCAGTACTTC. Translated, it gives CASSQEDRQGGEQYF.

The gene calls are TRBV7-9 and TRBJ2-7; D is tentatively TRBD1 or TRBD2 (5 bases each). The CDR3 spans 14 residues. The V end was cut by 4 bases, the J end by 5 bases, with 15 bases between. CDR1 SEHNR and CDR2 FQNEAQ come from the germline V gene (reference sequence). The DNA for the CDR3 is TGTGCCAGCAGCTCCGGGGACCCCCCCCACGAGCAGTACTTC. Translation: CASSSGDPPHEQYF.

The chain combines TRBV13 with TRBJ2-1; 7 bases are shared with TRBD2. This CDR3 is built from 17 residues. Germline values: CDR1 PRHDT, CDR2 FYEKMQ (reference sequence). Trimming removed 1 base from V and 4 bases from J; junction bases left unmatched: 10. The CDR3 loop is CASSLEAGAVSYNEQFF. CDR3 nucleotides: TGTGCCAGCAGCTTAGAGGCGGGAGCCGTTTCTTACAATGAGCAGTTCTTC.

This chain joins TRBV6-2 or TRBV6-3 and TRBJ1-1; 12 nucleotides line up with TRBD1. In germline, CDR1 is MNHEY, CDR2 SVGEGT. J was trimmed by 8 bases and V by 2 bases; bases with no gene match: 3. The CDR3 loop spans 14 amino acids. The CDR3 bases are TGTGCCAGCAGTTACCGCGGGACAGGGGGCGAAGCTTTCTTT. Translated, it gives CASSYRGTGGEAFF.

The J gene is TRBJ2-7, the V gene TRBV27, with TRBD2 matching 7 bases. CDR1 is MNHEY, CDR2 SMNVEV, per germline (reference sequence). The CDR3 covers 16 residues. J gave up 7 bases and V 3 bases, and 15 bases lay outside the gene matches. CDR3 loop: CASSLKSSGTFREQYF. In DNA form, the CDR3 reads TGTGCCAGCAGTTTGAAGTCTAGCGGCACCTTTCGGGAGCAGTACTTC.

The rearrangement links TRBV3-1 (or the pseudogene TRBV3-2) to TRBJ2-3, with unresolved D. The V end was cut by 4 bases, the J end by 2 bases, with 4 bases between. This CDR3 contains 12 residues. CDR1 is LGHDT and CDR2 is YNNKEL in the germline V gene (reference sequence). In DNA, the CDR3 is TGTGCCAGCAGCCTCACCACAGATACGCAGTATTTT. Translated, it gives CASSLTTDTQYF.

Written as DNA, the CDR3 is TGTGCCAGCAGCTCCAGGGGGGCCAGGGCTAGCGGAGCCTACGAGCAGTACTTC. Translation: CASSSRGARASGAYEQYF. The genes are TRBV7-2 and TRBJ2-7, with D possibly called TRBD1 or TRBD2 (7 bases each). The V gene's germline CDR1 is SGHTA and CDR2 FQGNSA. The length of the CDR3 is 18 residues. Trimming took 4 bases from V and 2 from J, leaving 24 bases between them.

The CDR3 sequence is CASSLGPSGSFRSGELFF. The CDR3 region has the DNA TGTGCCAGCAGCTTGGGGCCTAGCGGGAGTTTCCGGAGCGGGGAGCTGTTTTTT. The chain joins TRBV5-8 to TRBJ2-2; TRBD2 matches at 10 bases. The CDR3 sequence is 18 residues long. Germline loops: CDR1 SGHTS, CDR2 YDEGEE. V shed 0 bases and J 7 bases; nucleotides not matched to a gene: 12.

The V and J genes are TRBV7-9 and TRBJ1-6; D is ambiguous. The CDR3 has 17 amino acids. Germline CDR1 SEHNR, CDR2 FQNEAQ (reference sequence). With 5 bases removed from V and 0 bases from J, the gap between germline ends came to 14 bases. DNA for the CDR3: TGTGCCAGCAGCCACCGGCTACCTAGCTCCTATAATTCACCCCTCCACTTT. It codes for CASSHRLPSSYNSPLHF.

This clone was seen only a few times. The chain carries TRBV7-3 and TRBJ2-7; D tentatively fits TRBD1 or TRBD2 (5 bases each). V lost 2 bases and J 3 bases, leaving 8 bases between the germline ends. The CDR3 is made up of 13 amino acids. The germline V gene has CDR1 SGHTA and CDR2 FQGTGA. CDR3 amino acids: CASSLGDRYEQYF. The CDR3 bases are TGTGCCAGCAGCTTAGGGGACCGCTACGAGCAGTACTTC.

The CDR3 protein is CAWKPMAVETQYF. In nucleotides, the CDR3 is TGTGCCTGGAAACCTATGGCGGTGGAGACCCAGTACTTC. The rearrangement joins TRBV30 to TRBJ2-5; no reliable D call. Trimming shortened V by 4 bases and J by 5 bases, and 14 bases separated the two germline ends. CDR1 GTSNPN and CDR2 SVGIG come from the germline V gene (reference sequence). This CDR3 contains 13 residues. Drawing the rest from reference TRBV30 and TRBJ2-5, the complete variable domain is SQTIHQWPATLVQPVGSPLSLECTVEGTSNPNLYWYRQAAGRGLQLLFYSVGIGQISSEVPQNLSASRPQDRQFILSSKKLLLSDSGFYLCAWKPMAVETQYFGPGTRLLVL.

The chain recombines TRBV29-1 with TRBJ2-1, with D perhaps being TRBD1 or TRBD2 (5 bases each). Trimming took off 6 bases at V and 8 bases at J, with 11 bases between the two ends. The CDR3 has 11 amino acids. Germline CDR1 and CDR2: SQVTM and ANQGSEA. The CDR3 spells CSVGDVHEQFF. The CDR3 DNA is TGCAGCGTGGGGGACGTACATGAGCAGTTCTTC.

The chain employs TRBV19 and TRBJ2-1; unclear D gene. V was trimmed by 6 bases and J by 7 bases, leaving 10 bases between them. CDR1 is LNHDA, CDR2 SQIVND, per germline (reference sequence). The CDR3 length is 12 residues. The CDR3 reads CASSSLLNEQFF. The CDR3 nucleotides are TGTGCCAGTAGCTCCCTTTTGAATGAGCAGTTCTTC.

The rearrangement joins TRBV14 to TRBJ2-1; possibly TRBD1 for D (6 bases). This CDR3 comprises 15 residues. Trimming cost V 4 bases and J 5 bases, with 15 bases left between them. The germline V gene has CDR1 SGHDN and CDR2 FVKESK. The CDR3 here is CASSPRGQGNNEQFF. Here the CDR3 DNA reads TGTGCCAGCAGCCCCCGTGGCCAGGGGAACAATGAGCAGTTCTTC.

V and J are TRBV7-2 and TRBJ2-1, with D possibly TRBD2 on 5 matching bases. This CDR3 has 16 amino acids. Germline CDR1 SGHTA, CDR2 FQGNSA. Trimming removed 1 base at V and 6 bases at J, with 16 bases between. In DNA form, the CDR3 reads TGTGCCAGCAGCTTAGGGGTTACCCCCGGACTCAATGAGCAGTTCTTC. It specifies CASSLGVTPGLNEQFF.

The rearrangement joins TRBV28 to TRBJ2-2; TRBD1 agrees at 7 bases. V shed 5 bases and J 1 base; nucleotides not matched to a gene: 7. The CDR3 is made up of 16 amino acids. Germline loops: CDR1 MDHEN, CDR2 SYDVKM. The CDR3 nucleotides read TGTGCCAGCAGTCACAAGGGACAGCTGAACACCGGGGAGCTGTTTTTT. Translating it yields CASSHKGQLNTGELFF. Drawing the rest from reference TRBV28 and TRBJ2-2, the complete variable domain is DVKVTQSSRYLVKRTGEKVFLECVQDMDHENMFWYRQDPGLGLRLIYFSYDVKMKEKGDIPEGYSVSREKKERFSLILESASTNQTSMYLCASSHKGQLNTGELFFGEGSRLTVL.

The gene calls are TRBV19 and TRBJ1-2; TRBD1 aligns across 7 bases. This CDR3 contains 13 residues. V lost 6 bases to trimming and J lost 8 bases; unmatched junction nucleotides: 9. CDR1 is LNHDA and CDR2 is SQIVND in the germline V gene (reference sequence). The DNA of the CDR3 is TGTGCCAGTAGCCCGACAGGGCGCGGCGGCTACACCTTC. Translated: CASSPTGRGGYTF.

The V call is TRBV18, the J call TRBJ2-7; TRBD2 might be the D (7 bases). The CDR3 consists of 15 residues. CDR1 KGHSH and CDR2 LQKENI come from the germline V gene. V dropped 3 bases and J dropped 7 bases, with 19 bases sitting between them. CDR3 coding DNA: TGTGCCAGCTCACCGAAAAGAGGGGGGGCGGAAGAGCAGTACTTC. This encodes CASSPKRGGAEEQYF.

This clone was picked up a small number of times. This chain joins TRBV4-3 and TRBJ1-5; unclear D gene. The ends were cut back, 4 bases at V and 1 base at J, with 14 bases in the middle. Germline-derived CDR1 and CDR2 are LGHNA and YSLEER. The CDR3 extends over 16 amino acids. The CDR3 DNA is TGCGCCAGCAGCCGGACGCGAATTTGGAGCAATCAGCCCCAGCATTTT. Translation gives CASSRTRIWSNQPQHF.

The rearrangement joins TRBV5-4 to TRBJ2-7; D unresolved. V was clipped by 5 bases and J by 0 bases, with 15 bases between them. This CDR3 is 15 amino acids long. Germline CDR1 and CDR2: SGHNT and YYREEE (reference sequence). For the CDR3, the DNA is TGTGCCAGCAGTCCAAGTGCCCTACACTCCTACGAGCAGTACTTC. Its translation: CASSPSALHSYEQYF.

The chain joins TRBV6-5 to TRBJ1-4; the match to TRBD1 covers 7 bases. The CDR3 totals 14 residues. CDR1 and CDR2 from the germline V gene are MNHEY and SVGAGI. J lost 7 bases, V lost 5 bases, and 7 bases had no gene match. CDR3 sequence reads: CASSPRSGGEKLFF. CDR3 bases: TGTGCCAGCAGTCCAAGATCAGGGGGTGAAAAACTGTTTTTT.

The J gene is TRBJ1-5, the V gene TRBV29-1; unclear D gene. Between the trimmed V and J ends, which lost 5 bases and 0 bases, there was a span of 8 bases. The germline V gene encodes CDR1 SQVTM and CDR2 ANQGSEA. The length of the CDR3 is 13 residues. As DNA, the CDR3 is TGCAGCGTTCAGGAGAATAGCAATCAGCCCCAGCATTTT. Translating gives CSVQENSNQPQHF.

CDR3 nucleotides: TGTGCCAGCAGTTACAGGGCCGGGGAGCTGTTTTTT. It specifies CASSYRAGELFF. The chain uses TRBV12-3 or TRBV12-4 and TRBJ2-2, with D possibly TRBD1 on 6 matching bases. This CDR3 is 12 amino acids long. The V end was cut by 4 bases, the J end by 6 bases, with 6 bases between.

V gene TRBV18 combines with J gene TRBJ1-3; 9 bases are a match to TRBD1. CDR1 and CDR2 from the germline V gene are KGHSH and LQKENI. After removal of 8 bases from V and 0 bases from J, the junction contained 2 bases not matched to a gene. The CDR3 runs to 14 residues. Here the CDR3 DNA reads TGTGCCAGCGGACAGGGGATCTCTGGAAACACCATATATTTT. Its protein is CASGQGISGNTIYF.

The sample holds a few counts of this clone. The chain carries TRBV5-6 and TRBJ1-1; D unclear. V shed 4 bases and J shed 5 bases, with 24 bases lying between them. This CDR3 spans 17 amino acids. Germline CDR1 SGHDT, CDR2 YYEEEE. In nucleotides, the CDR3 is TGTGCCAGCAGCCATGGCCCCCCGGACCTGAGGAGGACTGAAGCTTTCTTT. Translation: CASSHGPPDLRRTEAFF.

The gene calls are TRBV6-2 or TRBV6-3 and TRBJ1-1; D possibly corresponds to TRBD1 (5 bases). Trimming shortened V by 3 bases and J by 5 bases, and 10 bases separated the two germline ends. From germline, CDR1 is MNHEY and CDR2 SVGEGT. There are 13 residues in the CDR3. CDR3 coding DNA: TGTGCCAGCAGTTATTCACCAGGGACTGAAGCTTTCTTT. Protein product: CASSYSPGTEAFF.